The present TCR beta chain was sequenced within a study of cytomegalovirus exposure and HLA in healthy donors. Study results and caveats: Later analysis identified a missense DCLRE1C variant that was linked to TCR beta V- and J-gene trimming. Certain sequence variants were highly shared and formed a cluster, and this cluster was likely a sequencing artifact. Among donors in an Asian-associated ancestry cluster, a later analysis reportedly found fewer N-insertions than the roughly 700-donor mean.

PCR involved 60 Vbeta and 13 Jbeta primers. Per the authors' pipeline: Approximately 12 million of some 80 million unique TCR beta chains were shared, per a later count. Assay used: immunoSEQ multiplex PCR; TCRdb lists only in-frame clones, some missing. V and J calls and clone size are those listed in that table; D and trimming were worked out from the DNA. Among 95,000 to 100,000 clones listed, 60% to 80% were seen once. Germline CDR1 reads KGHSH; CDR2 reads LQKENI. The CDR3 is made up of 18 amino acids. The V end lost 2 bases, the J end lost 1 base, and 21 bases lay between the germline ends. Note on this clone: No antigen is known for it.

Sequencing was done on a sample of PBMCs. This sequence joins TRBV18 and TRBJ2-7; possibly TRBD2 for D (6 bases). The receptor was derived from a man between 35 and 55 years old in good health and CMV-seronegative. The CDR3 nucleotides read TGTGCCAGCTCACCATTTTCGCCCGTCTCAGGGACTTCCTACGAGCAGTACTTC. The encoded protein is CASSPFSPVSGTSYEQYF. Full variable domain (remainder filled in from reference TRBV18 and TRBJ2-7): NAGVMQNPRHLVRRRGQEARLRCSPMKGHSHVYWYRQLPEEGLKFMVYLQKENIIDESGMPKERFSAEFPKEGPSILRIQQVVRGDSAAYFCASSPFSPVSGTSYEQYFGPGTRLTVT.